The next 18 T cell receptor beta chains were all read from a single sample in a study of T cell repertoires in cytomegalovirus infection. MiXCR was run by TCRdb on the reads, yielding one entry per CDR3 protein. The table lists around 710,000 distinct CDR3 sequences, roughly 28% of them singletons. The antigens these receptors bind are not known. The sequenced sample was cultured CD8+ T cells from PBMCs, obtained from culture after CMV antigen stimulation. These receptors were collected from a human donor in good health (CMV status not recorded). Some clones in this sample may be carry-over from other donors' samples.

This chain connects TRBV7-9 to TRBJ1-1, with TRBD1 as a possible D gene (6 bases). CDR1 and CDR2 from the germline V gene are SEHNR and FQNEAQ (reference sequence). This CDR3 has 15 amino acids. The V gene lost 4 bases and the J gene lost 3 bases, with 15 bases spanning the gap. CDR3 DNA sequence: TGTGCCAGCAGCTCCACCAGGGGAACTTACACTGAAGCTTTCTTT. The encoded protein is CASSSTRGTYTEAFF.

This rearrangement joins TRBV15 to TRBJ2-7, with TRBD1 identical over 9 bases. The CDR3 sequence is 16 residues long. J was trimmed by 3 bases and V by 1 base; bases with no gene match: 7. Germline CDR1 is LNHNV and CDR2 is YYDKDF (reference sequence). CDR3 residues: CATSRAGDRVVYEQYF. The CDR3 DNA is TGTGCCACCAGCAGAGCAGGGGACAGGGTCGTCTACGAGCAGTACTTC.

CDR3 in DNA: TGTGCCAGTAGTGCCGGGTCTCATGAAGCTTTCTTT. It is translated as CASSAGSHEAFF. J is TRBJ1-1 and V is TRBV19; D gene ambiguous. V was clipped by 5 bases and J by 7 bases, with 11 bases between them. The V gene's germline CDR1 is LNHDA and CDR2 SQIVND (reference sequence). CDR3 length: 12 amino acids.

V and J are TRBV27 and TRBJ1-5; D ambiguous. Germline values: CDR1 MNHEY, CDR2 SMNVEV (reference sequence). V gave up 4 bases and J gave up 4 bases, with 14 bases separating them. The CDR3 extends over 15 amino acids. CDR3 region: CASSSDLLGNQPQHF. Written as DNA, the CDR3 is TGTGCCAGCAGTTCGGACCTCCTCGGGAATCAGCCCCAGCATTTT.

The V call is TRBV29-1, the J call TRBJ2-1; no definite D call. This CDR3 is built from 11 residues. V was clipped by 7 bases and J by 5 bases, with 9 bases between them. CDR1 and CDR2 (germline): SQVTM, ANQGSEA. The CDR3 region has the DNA TGCAGCGCCATCCGGAACAATGAGCAGTTCTTC. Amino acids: CSAIRNNEQFF.

CDR3 nucleotide sequence: TGTGCCACCAGCAGTCCGGGGGAAACCACTGAAGCTTTCTTT. Translating it yields CATSSPGETTEAFF. The J gene is TRBJ1-1, the V gene TRBV15; possible D gene TRBD1, 5 bases. V was cut by 3 bases and J by 4 bases, with 12 bases left in between. Germline CDR1 is LNHNV and CDR2 is YYDKDF (reference sequence). This CDR3 region has 14 residues.

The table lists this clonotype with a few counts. The DNA for the CDR3 is TGTGCCAGCAGCTTCCGGGACAGCCCACCCGGGGAGCTGTTTTTT. This gives the protein CASSFRDSPPGELFF. The chain is built from TRBV7-9 and TRBJ2-2; 7 nucleotides line up with TRBD1. J gave up 6 bases and V 3 bases, and 7 bases lay outside the gene matches. CDR3 length: 15 residues. Germline V gene lookup returns CDR1 SEHNR and CDR2 FQNEAQ (reference sequence).

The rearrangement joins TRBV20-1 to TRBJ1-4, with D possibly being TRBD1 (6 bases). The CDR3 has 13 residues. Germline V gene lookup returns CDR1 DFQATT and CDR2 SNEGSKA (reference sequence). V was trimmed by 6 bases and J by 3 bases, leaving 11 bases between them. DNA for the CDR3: TGCAGTGCCAGACAGGAGCCTAATGAAAAACTGTTTTTT. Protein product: CSARQEPNEKLFF.

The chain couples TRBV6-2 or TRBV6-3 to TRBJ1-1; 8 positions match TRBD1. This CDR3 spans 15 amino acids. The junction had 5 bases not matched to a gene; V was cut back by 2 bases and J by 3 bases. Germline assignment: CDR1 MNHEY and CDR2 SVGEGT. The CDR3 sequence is CASSYRGTGDTEAFF. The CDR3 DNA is TGTGCCAGCAGTTACAGGGGGACAGGAGACACTGAAGCTTTCTTT.

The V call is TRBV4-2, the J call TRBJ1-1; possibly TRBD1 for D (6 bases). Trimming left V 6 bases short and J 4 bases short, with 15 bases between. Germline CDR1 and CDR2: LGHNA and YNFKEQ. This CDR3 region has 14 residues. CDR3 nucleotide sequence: TGTGCCAGCAGTTCAACAGGGTCGGTCACTGAAGCTTTCTTT. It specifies CASSSTGSVTEAFF.

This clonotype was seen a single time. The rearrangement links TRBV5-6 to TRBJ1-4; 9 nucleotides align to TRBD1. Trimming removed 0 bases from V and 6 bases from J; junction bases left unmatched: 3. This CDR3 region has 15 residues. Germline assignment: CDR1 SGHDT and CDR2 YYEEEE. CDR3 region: CASSLGTGDYEKLFF. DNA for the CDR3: TGTGCCAGCAGCTTGGGGACAGGGGATTATGAAAAACTGTTTTTT.

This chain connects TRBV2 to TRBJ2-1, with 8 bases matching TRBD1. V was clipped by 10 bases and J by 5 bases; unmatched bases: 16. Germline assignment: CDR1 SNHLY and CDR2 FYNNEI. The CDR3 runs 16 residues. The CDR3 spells CAIRTGLPGGNNEQFF. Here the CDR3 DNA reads TGTGCCATCCGGACAGGGCTTCCCGGAGGGAACAATGAGCAGTTCTTC.

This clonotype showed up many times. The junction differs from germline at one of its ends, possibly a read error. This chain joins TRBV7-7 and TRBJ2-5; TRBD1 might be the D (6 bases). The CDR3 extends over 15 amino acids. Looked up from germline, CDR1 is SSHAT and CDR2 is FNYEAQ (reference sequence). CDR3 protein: CASSLEAAGEETQYF. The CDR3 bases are TGTGCTAGCAGCTTAGAGGCCGCAGGGGAAGAGACCCAGTACTTC.

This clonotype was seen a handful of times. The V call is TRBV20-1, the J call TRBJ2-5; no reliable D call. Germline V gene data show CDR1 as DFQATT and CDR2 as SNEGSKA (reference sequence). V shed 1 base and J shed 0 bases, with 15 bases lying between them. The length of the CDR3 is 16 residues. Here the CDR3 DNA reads TGCAGTGCTAGAGGTCTCGGGCCCGGGTACCAAGAGACCCAGTACTTC. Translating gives CSARGLGPGYQETQYF.

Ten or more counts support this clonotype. The CDR3 reads CASTGTGYNEQFF. The CDR3 nucleotides are TGTGCCAGCACCGGGACAGGTTACAATGAGCAGTTCTTC. This rearrangement joins TRBV27 to TRBJ2-1; TRBD1 agrees at 8 bases. Germline loops: CDR1 MNHEY, CDR2 SMNVEV (reference sequence). The V segment lost 7 bases and the J segment 4 bases; nucleotides outside the gene matches: 3. The CDR3 length is 13 residues.

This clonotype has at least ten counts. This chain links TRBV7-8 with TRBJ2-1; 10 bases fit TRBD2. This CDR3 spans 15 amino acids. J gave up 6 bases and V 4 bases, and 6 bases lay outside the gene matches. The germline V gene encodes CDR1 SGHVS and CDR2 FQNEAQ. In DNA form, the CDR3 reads TGTGCCAGCAGCTCCCAAGCGGGGGGGCGCAATGAGCAGTTCTTC. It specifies CASSSQAGGRNEQFF.

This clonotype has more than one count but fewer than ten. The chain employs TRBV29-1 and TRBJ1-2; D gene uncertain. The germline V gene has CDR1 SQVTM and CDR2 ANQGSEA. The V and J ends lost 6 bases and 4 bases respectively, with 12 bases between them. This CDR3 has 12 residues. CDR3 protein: CSVPRASYGYTF. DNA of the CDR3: TGCAGCGTGCCGAGGGCAAGCTATGGCTACACCTTC.

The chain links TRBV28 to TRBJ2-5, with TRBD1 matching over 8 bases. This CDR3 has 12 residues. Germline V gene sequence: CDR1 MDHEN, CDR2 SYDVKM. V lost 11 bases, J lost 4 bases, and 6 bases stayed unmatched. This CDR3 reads CASADRGETQYF. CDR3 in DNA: TGTGCCTCAGCTGACAGGGGAGAGACCCAGTACTTC.